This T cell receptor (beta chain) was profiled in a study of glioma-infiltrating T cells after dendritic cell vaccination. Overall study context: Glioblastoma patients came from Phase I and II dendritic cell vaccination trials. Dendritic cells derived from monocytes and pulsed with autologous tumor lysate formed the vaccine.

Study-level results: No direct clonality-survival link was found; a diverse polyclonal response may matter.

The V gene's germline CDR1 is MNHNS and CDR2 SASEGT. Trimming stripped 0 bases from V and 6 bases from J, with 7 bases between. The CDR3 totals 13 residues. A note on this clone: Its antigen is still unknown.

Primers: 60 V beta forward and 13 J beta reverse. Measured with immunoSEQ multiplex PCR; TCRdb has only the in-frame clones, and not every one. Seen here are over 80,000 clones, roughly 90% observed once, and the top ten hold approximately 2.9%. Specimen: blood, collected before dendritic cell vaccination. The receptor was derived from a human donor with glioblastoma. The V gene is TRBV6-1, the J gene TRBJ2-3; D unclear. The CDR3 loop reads CASSEATRDTQYF. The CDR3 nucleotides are TGTGCCAGCAGTGAAGCCACGCGGGATACGCAGTATTTT.